The 15 T cell receptor beta chains listed next were all sequenced from one sample in a study of blood T cell repertoires in COVID-19 (dated by TCRdb to the early 2020s). The library was produced with the immunoSEQ multiplex PCR assay. TCRdb holds this immuneACCESS table with in-frame rearrangements only. Some clones are missing; in checked studies, unresolved V genes explain under half, and the rest has no known cause. Here the sample has about 140,000 clones; less than 80% occur a single time. The top ten hold approximately 4.5% of the sample. The sequenced sample was peripheral blood. The receptors were sampled from a woman of 80 years or more with active or convalescent COVID-19.

V gene TRBV5-1 combines with J gene TRBJ2-3; D gene uncertain. CDR1 SGHRS and CDR2 YFSETQ come from the germline V gene. The CDR3 loop spans 14 amino acids. Trimming removed 0 bases at V and 5 bases at J, with 10 bases between. In DNA, the CDR3 is TGCGCCAGCAGCTTGGGAGGTGCCGGAGATACGCAGTATTTT. The encoded protein is CASSLGGAGDTQYF.

The chain links TRBV30 to TRBJ2-5; D gene uncertain. CDR1 is GTSNPN and CDR2 is SVGIG in the germline V gene (reference sequence). V was trimmed by 2 bases and J by 1 base, leaving 14 bases between them. This CDR3 has 15 residues. CDR3 bases: TGTGCCTGGAGTCCCAGAGGCAGACTCCAAGAGACCCAGTACTTC. Translated: CAWSPRGRLQETQYF.

The gene calls are TRBV11-1 and TRBJ2-5; weak D call: TRBD2 (5 bases). With 5 bases removed from V and 2 bases from J, the gap between germline ends came to 12 bases. Germline V gene sequence: CDR1 SGHAT, CDR2 FQDESV (reference sequence). The CDR3 loop spans 14 amino acids. The CDR3 loop is CASSPGWEQETQYF. CDR3 coding DNA: TGTGCCAGCAGCCCAGGATGGGAGCAAGAGACCCAGTACTTC.

V usage is TRBV5-1 and J usage is TRBJ2-7, with TRBD2 identical over 10 bases. V lost 4 bases to trimming and J lost 3 bases; unmatched junction nucleotides: 7. The CDR3 runs 15 residues. Germline CDR1 and CDR2: SGHRS and YFSETQ. CDR3 in amino acids: CASSGSTSGVYEQYF. The CDR3 nucleotides are TGCGCCAGCAGCGGGAGCACTAGCGGGGTCTACGAGCAGTACTTC.

V gene TRBV6-2 or TRBV6-3 combines with J gene TRBJ2-1; 8 nucleotides match TRBD2. The CDR3 consists of 17 residues. Germline V lookup: CDR1 MNHEY, CDR2 SVGEGT. The J segment lost 5 bases and the V segment lost 2 bases, leaving 11 bases of the junction unmatched. CDR3 protein: CASSYGLATFFHNEQFF. The CDR3 region has the DNA TGTGCCAGCAGTTACGGACTAGCTACTTTTTTTCACAATGAGCAGTTCTTC.

The chain carries TRBV4-1 and TRBJ2-1; a weak D match, TRBD1 (5 bases). This CDR3 has 14 residues. Trimming took 4 bases from V and 4 from J, leaving 11 bases between them. The germline gives CDR1 MGHRA, CDR2 YSYEKL. DNA of the CDR3: TGCGCCAGCAGCCCCGAGACAGAATACAATGAGCAGTTCTTC. It translates to CASSPETEYNEQFF.

This chain uses TRBV7-6 with TRBJ2-2; 12 bases are a match to TRBD2. Trimming removed 5 bases from V and 4 bases from J; junction bases left unmatched: 8. This CDR3 has 17 amino acids. Per germline, CDR1 SGHVS and CDR2 FNYEAQ. CDR3 protein: CASSQLAGGQSTGELFF. The CDR3 coding sequence is TGTGCCAGCAGCCAGCTAGCGGGGGGGCAAAGCACCGGGGAGCTGTTTTTT.

The genes are TRBV3-1 (or the pseudogene TRBV3-2) and TRBJ2-1; 8 nucleotides agree with TRBD1. V dropped 6 bases and J dropped 0; count of bases not matched to a gene: 10. CDR3 length: 17 residues. The germline V gene has CDR1 LGHDT and CDR2 YNNKEL (reference sequence). The CDR3 DNA reads TGTGCCAGCAGACGAGGGACAGGATCGAGCTCCTACAATGAGCAGTTCTTC. It encodes CASRRGTGSSSYNEQFF.

CDR3 sequence: CASSYSRSGQGKQFF. CDR3 sequence (DNA): TGTGCCAGCAGTTACTCGAGGAGTGGACAGGGAAAGCAGTTCTTC. The V gene is TRBV6-5, the J gene TRBJ2-1; the match to TRBD1 covers 8 bases. Losses at the gene ends were 0 bases for V and 11 bases for J; bases not matched to a gene: 9. Germline CDR1 MNHEY, CDR2 SVGAGI. The CDR3 runs 15 residues.

The chain carries TRBV2 and TRBJ1-6; D remains ambiguous. Trimming cost V 3 bases and J 6 bases, with 15 bases left between them. There are 16 residues in the CDR3. The V gene's germline CDR1 is SNHLY and CDR2 FYNNEI. The CDR3 region is CASSEGMSLRNSPLHF. As DNA, the CDR3 is TGTGCCAGCAGTGAGGGCATGAGTCTTCGTAATTCACCCCTCCACTTT. Full variable domain (missing parts from reference TRBV2 and TRBJ1-6): EPEVTQTPSHQVTQMGQEVILRCVPISNHLYFYWYRQILGQKVEFLVSFYNNEISEKSEIFDDQFSVERPDGSNFTLKIRSTKLEDSAMYFCASSEGMSLRNSPLHFGNGTRLTVT.

The V and J genes are TRBV27 and TRBJ2-7, with D maybe TRBD2 (6 bases). Germline V lookup: CDR1 MNHEY, CDR2 SMNVEV (reference sequence). This CDR3 region has 15 residues. V gave up 3 bases and J gave up 2 bases, with 14 bases separating them. This CDR3 is CASSFRLGEAYEQYF. The CDR3 DNA sequence: TGTGCCAGCAGTTTCAGGTTAGGGGAGGCCTACGAGCAGTACTTC.

This CDR3 is CAWSTGQGGNTIYF. The CDR3 DNA follows: TGTGCCTGGAGTACCGGACAGGGCGGGAACACCATATATTTT. This chain connects TRBV30 to TRBJ1-3; 8 bases fit TRBD1. This CDR3 is 14 amino acids long. CDR1 and CDR2 (germline): GTSNPN, SVGIG (reference sequence). The V segment lost 2 bases and the J segment 7 bases; nucleotides outside the gene matches: 7. The full variable domain, its missing parts supplied by reference TRBV30 and TRBJ1-3, is SQTIHQWPATLVQPVGSPLSLECTVEGTSNPNLYWYRQAAGRGLQLLFYSVGIGQISSEVPQNLSASRPQDRQFILSSKKLLLSDSGFYLCAWSTGQGGNTIYFGEGSWLTVV.

This clone was observed a handful of times. The chain is built from TRBV6-2 or TRBV6-3 and TRBJ1-1; no clear D. The CDR3 covers 15 residues. The germline gives CDR1 MNHEY, CDR2 SVGEGT. V lost 4 bases, J lost 1 base, and 13 bases lay in between. The CDR3 reads CASSLPGGKNTEAFF. CDR3 nucleotides: TGTGCCAGCAGTTTACCCGGAGGGAAGAACACTGAAGCTTTCTTT.

This clone was picked up a small number of times. This sequence joins TRBV2 and TRBJ1-2; D may be TRBD1 (6 bases). This CDR3 is built from 14 residues. Per the germline V gene, CDR1 is SNHLY and CDR2 is FYNNEI. Trimming stripped 8 bases from V and 2 bases from J, with 15 bases between. The chain's CDR3 is CASGLGGGNYGYTF. In DNA form, the CDR3 reads TGTGCCAGCGGACTAGGTGGGGGCAACTATGGCTACACCTTC.

The chain combines TRBV19 with TRBJ2-7; no reliable D call. V dropped 5 bases and J dropped 0 bases, with 8 bases sitting between them. In germline, CDR1 is LNHDA, CDR2 SQIVND (reference sequence). CDR3 length: 13 amino acids. DNA of the CDR3: TGTGCCAGTAGTGACGGGTTCTCCTACGAGCAGTACTTC. Protein sequence: CASSDGFSYEQYF.